This entry lists 5 T cell receptor beta chains sequenced from one sample in a study of human CD8 memory T cell subsets. The TCR beta sequencing libraries came from UMI-labeled 5' RACE. TCRdb reprocessed the 5' RACE reads and keeps a single row for each CDR3 protein, giving no DNA. This sample lists 8,300 or so distinct CDR3 sequences; its ten largest clones have approximately 15%. Progenitor exhausted-like CD8+ memory cells (TPEX) were CCR7+ PD-1+ TIGIT+. Sequencing was done on a sample of CD8+ T cells from PBMCs. Receptor source: a human donor in good health.

The chain employs TRBV10-3 and TRBJ1-1; no DNA is available, so the TRBD1 call from TCRdb remains unchecked. CDR1 ENHRY and CDR2 SYGVKD come from the germline V gene. CDR3 length: 14 residues. CDR3 loop: CATGTGNVNTEAFF.

The genes are TRBV5-1 and TRBJ2-1; TCRdb's D gene call, TRBD2, goes unchecked for lack of DNA. CDR1 SGHRS and CDR2 YFSETQ come from the germline V gene. This CDR3 comprises 14 residues. The CDR3 reads CASSSRGVPNEQFF.

The chain combines TRBV18 with TRBJ1-5; TCRdb's D call of TRBD1 is untestable without DNA. This CDR3 has 15 amino acids. Per the germline V gene, CDR1 is KGHSH and CDR2 is LQKENI. The CDR3 loop is CASSLLQGVGQPQHF.

In terms of frequency, this clonotype is medium-sized (0.01 to 0.1%). The genes are TRBV13 and TRBJ1-1; TCRdb gives TRBD1 as the D gene, but with no DNA this cannot be confirmed. The CDR3 is made up of 13 amino acids. Germline CDR1 is PRHDT and CDR2 is FYEKMQ (reference sequence). CDR3 loop: CASSLGGGPEAFF.

The chain couples TRBV6-2 or TRBV6-3 to TRBJ2-7; as DNA is missing, the TRBD2 call by TCRdb cannot be tested. This CDR3 spans 14 amino acids. From germline, CDR1 is MNHEY and CDR2 SVGEGT. CDR3 in amino acids: CASSPVLYSYEQYF.